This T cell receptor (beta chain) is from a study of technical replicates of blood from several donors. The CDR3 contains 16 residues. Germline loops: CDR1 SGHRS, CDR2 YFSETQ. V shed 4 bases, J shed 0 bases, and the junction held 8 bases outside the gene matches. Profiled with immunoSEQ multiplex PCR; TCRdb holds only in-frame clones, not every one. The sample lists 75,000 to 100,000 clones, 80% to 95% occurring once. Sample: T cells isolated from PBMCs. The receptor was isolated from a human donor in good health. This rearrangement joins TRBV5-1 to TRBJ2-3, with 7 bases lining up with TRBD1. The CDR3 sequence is CASSPSPGQSTDTQYF. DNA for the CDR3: TGCGCCAGCAGCCCCTCTCCGGGACAGAGCACAGATACGCAGTATTTT.